One and the same sample provided the 20 T cell receptor beta chains below, sequenced in a study of somatic mutations in cytotoxic T cells in rheumatoid arthritis. Generated by immunoSEQ multiplex PCR, the TCRdb table keeps only in-frame clones and is missing some. The data show around 19,000 clones, around 84% seen once. What was sequenced was CD8+ T cells sorted from blood. Receptor source: a woman aged 50 to 65 in good health.

The chain links TRBV9 to TRBJ1-2; no definite D call. Germline values: CDR1 SGDLS, CDR2 YYNGEE. This CDR3 region has 14 residues. V was cut by 0 bases and J by 3 bases, with 9 bases left in between. CDR3 protein: CASSVADGDYGYTF. For the CDR3, the DNA is TGTGCCAGCAGCGTAGCTGACGGTGACTATGGCTACACCTTC.

The gene calls are TRBV7-9 and TRBJ2-1; D not certain. Trimming stripped 2 bases from V and 6 bases from J, with 14 bases between. From germline, CDR1 is SEHNR and CDR2 FQNEAQ (reference sequence). The CDR3 extends over 15 amino acids. CDR3 coding DNA: TGTGCCAGCAGCTTATCCAGGTTACTGATCAATGAGCAGTTCTTC. Its translation is CASSLSRLLINEQFF.

The chain employs TRBV9 and TRBJ2-5; TRBD2 aligns across 10 bases. This CDR3 is built from 15 residues. Trimming removed 6 bases from V and 1 base from J; junction bases left unmatched: 6. The germline V gene has CDR1 SGDLS and CDR2 YYNGEE. The CDR3 DNA reads as TGTGCCAGCACCCACAGCGGGGGGGCCCAAGAGACCCAGTACTTC. This sequence encodes CASTHSGGAQETQYF. Supplemented by reference TRBV9 and TRBJ2-5, the full variable domain reads DSGVTQTPKHLITATGQRVTLRCSPRSGDLSVYWYQQSLDQGLQFLIQYYNGEERAKGNILERFSAQQFPDLHSELNLSSLELGDSALYFCASTHSGGAQETQYFGPGTRLLVL.

This chain joins TRBV4-1 and TRBJ2-5, with 7 positions matching TRBD1. Germline values: CDR1 MGHRA, CDR2 YSYEKL. The V gene end was trimmed by 4 bases and the J gene end by 2 bases; junction bases not matched to a gene: 10. The CDR3 consists of 16 residues. CDR3 region: CASSPADRERQETQYF. DNA for the CDR3: TGCGCCAGCAGCCCGGCCGACAGGGAGAGGCAAGAGACCCAGTACTTC.

The rearrangement uses TRBV10-3 and TRBJ2-1; 8 bases are shared with TRBD1. J was trimmed by 8 bases and V by 5 bases; bases with no gene match: 5. The CDR3 runs to 13 residues. Germline assignment: CDR1 ENHRY and CDR2 SYGVKD. CDR3 in amino acids: CAISYRGIDEQFF. CDR3 bases: TGTGCCATCAGTTACAGGGGGATCGATGAGCAGTTCTTC.

V is TRBV4-1 and J is TRBJ1-4; D may be TRBD1 (5 bases). Germline V gives CDR1 MGHRA, CDR2 YSYEKL. There are 15 residues in the CDR3. V was clipped by 0 bases and J by 7 bases, with 12 bases between them. CDR3 amino acids: CASSQEWGNGEKLFF. The CDR3 region has the DNA TGCGCCAGCAGCCAAGAATGGGGCAATGGTGAAAAACTGTTTTTT.

The J gene is TRBJ2-7, the V gene TRBV10-3, with TRBD1 matching 9 bases. Germline V lookup: CDR1 ENHRY, CDR2 SYGVKD. The CDR3 runs 14 residues. V dropped 10 bases and J dropped 7; count of bases not matched to a gene: 14. CDR3 sequence: CASSPPGQGREQYF. For the CDR3, the DNA is TGTGCCAGCTCACCCCCGGGACAGGGTCGAGAGCAGTACTTC.

V and J are TRBV2 and TRBJ1-1; TRBD1 might be the D (6 bases). Trimming stripped 4 bases from V and 4 bases from J, with 10 bases between. Germline CDR1 and CDR2: SNHLY and FYNNEI. The CDR3 runs to 13 residues. CDR3 protein: CASSAYRVTEAFF. CDR3 DNA sequence: TGTGCCAGCAGTGCCTACAGGGTCACTGAAGCTTTCTTT.

The genes are TRBV11-2 and TRBJ2-7; maybe TRBD1 (6 bases). V was clipped by 0 bases and J by 3 bases, with 6 bases between them. The CDR3 runs 13 residues. Germline assignment: CDR1 SGHAT and CDR2 FQNNGV. The CDR3 DNA is TGTGCCAGCAGCTTAGAACAGGGCTACGAGCAGTACTTC. Protein sequence: CASSLEQGYEQYF.

This sequence joins TRBV7-2 and TRBJ1-6, with D maybe TRBD1 (5 bases). Trimming pared 1 base from V and 11 bases from J, leaving 12 bases between. The length of the CDR3 is 14 residues. In germline, CDR1 is SGHTA, CDR2 FQGNSA. CDR3 residues: CASSLGGAGAPLHF. The CDR3 DNA reads TGTGCCAGCAGCTTAGGTGGGGCTGGAGCACCCCTCCACTTT.

The chain uses TRBV13 and TRBJ2-5; no clear D. Trimming removed 1 base at V and 5 bases at J, with 11 bases between. CDR3 length: 14 residues. Germline assignment: CDR1 PRHDT and CDR2 FYEKMQ (reference sequence). CDR3 region: CASSLEEVGETQYF. In nucleotides, the CDR3 is TGTGCCAGCAGCTTAGAAGAGGTGGGCGAGACCCAGTACTTC. Using reference TRBV13 and TRBJ2-5 for the parts outside the CDR3, the full variable domain is AAGVIQSPRHLIKEKRETATLKCYPIPRHDTVYWYQQGPGQDPQFLISFYEKMQSDKGSIPDRFSAQQFSDYHSELNMSSLELGDSALYFCASSLEEVGETQYFGPGTRLLVL.

The chain is built from TRBV10-3 and TRBJ1-1; D gene uncertain. Germline V gene sequence: CDR1 ENHRY, CDR2 SYGVKD. This CDR3 contains 12 residues. The V and J ends lost 2 bases and 1 base respectively, with 2 bases between them. The CDR3 nucleotides read TGTGCCATCAGTGAGGGGAACACTGAAGCTTTCTTT. Its protein product is CAISEGNTEAFF.

This clone appeared a few times. The J gene is TRBJ1-2, the V gene TRBV2; D unclear. Trimming pared 1 base from V and 11 bases from J, leaving 8 bases between. CDR1 and CDR2 (germline): SNHLY, FYNNEI. The CDR3 runs to 11 residues. The CDR3, as DNA: TGTGCCAGCAGTGAAGGGGTGGTGTACACCTTC. Its protein product is CASSEGVVYTF.

The CDR3 sequence is CASSPPSSYEQYF. Here the CDR3 DNA reads TGTGCCAGCAGCCCGCCGAGCTCCTACGAGCAGTACTTC. The chain uses TRBV7-2 and TRBJ2-7; unclear D gene. The CDR3 length is 13 residues. Germline CDR1 is SGHTA and CDR2 is FQGNSA. Trimming left V 5 bases short and J 0 bases short, with 8 bases between.

The rearrangement joins TRBV25-1 to TRBJ1-5; 7 bases map to TRBD1. This CDR3 has 15 residues. Germline loops: CDR1 MGHDK, CDR2 SYGVNS. V dropped 3 bases and J dropped 0; count of bases not matched to a gene: 2. CDR3 nucleotides: TGTGCCAGCAGTGAGCGGGACAGTAGCAATCAGCCCCAGCATTTT. Protein: CASSERDSSNQPQHF.

The chain has TRBV4-3 and TRBJ2-7; D gene unclear. The CDR3 is 13 amino acids. Germline-derived CDR1 and CDR2 are LGHNA and YSLEER. V lost 1 base and J 7 bases, leaving 11 bases between the germline ends. DNA of the CDR3: TGCGCCAGCAGCCAAGCCCACAGCAGGGAGCAGTACTTC. Its protein is CASSQAHSREQYF.

The chain recombines TRBV14 with TRBJ1-2; TRBD1 matches at 7 bases. The trim removed 3 bases at V and 8 bases at J, leaving 3 bases unmatched. The V gene's germline CDR1 is SGHDN and CDR2 FVKESK. CDR3 size: 12 residues. The CDR3 DNA is TGTGCCAGCAGCCAGACAGGGCTCGGCTACACCTTC. Its protein product is CASSQTGLGYTF.

This chain connects TRBV6-6 to TRBJ2-5, with a possible D match to TRBD1 (5 bases). Germline assignment: CDR1 MNHNY and CDR2 SVGAGI (reference sequence). The ends were cut back, 7 bases at V and 5 bases at J, with 20 bases in the middle. CDR3 length equals 15 residues. This chain's CDR3 is CASKKREQGEETQYF. The DNA for the CDR3 is TGTGCCAGCAAAAAAAGAGAGCAGGGTGAGGAGACCCAGTACTTC.

The gene calls are TRBV5-1 and TRBJ2-3; possible D gene TRBD2, 6 bases. Germline V lookup: CDR1 SGHRS, CDR2 YFSETQ. V was shortened by 4 bases and J by 2 bases, with 20 bases between the two germline ends. This CDR3 comprises 17 residues. The CDR3 protein is CASSAPVGDLHTDTQYF. The CDR3 DNA reads as TGCGCCAGCAGCGCACCGGTGGGGGACTTGCACACAGATACGCAGTATTTT.

V and J are TRBV10-3 and TRBJ2-1; D is perhaps TRBD1 or TRBD2 (5 bases each). This CDR3 spans 14 amino acids. CDR1 is ENHRY and CDR2 is SYGVKD in the germline V gene. The ends were cut back, 4 bases at V and 9 bases at J, with 16 bases in the middle. CDR3 in amino acids: CAISGEGRAGEQFF. The CDR3 DNA reads as TGTGCCATCAGTGGAGAGGGACGAGCAGGTGAGCAGTTCTTC.